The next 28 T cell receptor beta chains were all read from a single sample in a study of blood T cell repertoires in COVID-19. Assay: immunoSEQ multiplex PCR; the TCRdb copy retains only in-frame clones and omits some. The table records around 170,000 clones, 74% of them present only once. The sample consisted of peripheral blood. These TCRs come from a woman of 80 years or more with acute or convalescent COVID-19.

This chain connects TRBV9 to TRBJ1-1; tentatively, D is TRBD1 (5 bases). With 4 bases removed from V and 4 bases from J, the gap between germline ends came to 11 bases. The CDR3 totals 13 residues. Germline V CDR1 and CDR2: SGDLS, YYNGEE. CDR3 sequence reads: CASSPDSRTEAFF. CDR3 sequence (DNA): TGTGCCAGCAGCCCTGACAGCCGCACTGAAGCTTTCTTT.

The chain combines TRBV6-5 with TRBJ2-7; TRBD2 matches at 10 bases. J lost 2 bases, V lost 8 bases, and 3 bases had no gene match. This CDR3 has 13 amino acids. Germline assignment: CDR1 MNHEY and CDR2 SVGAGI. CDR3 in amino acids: CASRTSGAYEQYF. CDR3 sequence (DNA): TGTGCCAGCCGGACTAGCGGTGCCTACGAGCAGTACTTC.

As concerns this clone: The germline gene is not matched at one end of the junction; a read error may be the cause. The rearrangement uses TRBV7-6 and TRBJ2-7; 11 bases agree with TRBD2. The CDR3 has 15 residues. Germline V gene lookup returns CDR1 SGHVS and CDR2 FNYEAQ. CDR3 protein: CASSLAVLAGVGMHF. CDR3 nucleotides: TGTGCCAGCAGCTTAGCGGTACTAGCGGGAGTAGGAATGCACTTC. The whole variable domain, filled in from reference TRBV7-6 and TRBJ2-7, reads GAGVSQSPRYKVTKRGQDVALRCDPISGHVSLYWYRQALGQGPEFLTYFNYEAQQDKSGLPNDRFSAERPEGSISTLTIQRTEQRDSAMYRCASSLAVLAGVGMHFGPGTRLTVT.

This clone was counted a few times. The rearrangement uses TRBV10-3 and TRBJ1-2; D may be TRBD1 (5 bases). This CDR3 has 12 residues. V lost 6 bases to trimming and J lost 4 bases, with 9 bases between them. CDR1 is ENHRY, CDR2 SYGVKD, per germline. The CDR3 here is CAISTGPYGYTF. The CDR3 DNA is TGTGCCATCAGCACAGGCCCCTATGGCTACACCTTC.

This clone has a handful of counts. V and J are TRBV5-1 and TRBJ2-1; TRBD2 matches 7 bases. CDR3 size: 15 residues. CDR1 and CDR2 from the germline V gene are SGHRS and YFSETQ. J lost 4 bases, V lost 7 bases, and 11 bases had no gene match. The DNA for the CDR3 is TGCGCCAGCCGGCCCCGGGACTATAATTACAATGAGCAGTTCTTC. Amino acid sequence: CASRPRDYNYNEQFF.

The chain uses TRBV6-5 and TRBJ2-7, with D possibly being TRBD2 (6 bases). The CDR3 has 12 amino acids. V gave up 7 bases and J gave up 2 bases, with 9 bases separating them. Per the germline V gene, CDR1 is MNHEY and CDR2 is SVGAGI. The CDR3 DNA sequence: TGTGCCAGCAAAACGGGGGCCTACGAGCAGTACTTC. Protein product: CASKTGAYEQYF.

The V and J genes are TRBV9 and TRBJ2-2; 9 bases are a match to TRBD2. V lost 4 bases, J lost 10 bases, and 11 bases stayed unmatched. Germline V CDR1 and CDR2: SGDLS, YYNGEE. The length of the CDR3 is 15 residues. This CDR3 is CASSNRVSGSLELFF. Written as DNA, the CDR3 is TGTGCCAGCAGCAACCGAGTTAGCGGGAGTTTGGAGCTGTTTTTT.

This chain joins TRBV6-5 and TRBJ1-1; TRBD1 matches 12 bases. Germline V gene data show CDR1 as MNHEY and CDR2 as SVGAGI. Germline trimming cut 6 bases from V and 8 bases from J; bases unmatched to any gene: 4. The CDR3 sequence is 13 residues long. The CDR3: CASRRGQGAEAFF. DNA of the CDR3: TGTGCCAGCAGGAGGGGACAGGGGGCGGAAGCTTTCTTT.

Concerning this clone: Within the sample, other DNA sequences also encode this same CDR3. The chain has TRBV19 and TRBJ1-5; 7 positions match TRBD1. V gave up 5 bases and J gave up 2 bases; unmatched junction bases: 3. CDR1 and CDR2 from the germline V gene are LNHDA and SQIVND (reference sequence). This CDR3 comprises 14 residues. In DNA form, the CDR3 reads TGTGCCAGTAGTGGGCAGGGGGGCAATCAGCCCCAGCATTTT. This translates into CASSGQGGNQPQHF.

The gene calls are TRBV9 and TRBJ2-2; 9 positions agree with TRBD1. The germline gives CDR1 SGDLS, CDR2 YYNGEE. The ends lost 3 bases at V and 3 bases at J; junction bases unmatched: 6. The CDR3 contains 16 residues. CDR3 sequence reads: CASSADRTGDTGELFF. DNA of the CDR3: TGTGCCAGCAGCGCCGATCGGACAGGGGACACCGGGGAGCTGTTTTTT.

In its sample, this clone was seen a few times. CDR3 residues: CASLTAGEQYF. The CDR3 nucleotides are TGTGCCAGCTTGACGGCAGGCGAGCAGTACTTC. J is TRBJ2-7 and V is TRBV7-9; no firm D call. Germline lookup yields CDR1 SEHNR and CDR2 FQNEAQ (reference sequence). Deletions cut 8 bases from V and 6 bases from J, with 11 bases between. The CDR3 length is 11 residues.

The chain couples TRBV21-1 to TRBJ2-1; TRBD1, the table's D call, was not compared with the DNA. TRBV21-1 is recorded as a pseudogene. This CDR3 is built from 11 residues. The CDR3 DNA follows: TGTGCCGGAAACAGGGGAAATGAGCAGTTCTTC. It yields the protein CAGNRGNEQFF.

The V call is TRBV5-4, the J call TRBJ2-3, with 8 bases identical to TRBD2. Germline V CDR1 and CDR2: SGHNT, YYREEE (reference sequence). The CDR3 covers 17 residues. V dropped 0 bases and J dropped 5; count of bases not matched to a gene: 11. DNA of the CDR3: TGTGCCAGCAGCTTGGCGGGGACTAGTGTAATTCAAGATACGCAGTATTTT. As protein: CASSLAGTSVIQDTQYF.

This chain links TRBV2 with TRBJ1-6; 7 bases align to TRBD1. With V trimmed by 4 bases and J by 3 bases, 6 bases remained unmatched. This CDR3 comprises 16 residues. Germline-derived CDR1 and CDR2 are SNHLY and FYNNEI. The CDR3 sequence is CASSADRVGYNSPLHF. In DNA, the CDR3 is TGTGCCAGCAGTGCCGACAGGGTCGGCTATAATTCACCCCTCCACTTT.

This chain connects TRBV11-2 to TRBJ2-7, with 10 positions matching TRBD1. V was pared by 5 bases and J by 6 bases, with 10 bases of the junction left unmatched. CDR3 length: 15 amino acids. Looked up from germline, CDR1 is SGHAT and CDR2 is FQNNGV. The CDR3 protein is CASSPRDRGRSEQYF. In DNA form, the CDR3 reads TGTGCCAGCAGCCCAAGGGACAGGGGACGATCCGAGCAGTACTTC.

Here the CDR3 DNA reads TGTGCCAGCAGCCCTTCTCGGACACGGAATCAGCCCCAGCATTTT. This encodes CASSPSRTRNQPQHF. The chain recombines TRBV7-8 with TRBJ1-5; D is perhaps TRBD1 (5 bases). The CDR3 extends over 15 amino acids. The V and J ends lost 5 bases and 4 bases respectively, with 15 bases between them. Germline V gene sequence: CDR1 SGHVS, CDR2 FQNEAQ.

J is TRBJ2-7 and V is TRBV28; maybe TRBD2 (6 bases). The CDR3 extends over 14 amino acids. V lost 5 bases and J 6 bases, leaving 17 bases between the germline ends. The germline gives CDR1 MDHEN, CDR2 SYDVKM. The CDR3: CASSTPGSVLEQYF. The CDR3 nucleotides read TGTGCCAGCAGTACCCCCGGGAGCGTCCTCGAGCAGTACTTC.

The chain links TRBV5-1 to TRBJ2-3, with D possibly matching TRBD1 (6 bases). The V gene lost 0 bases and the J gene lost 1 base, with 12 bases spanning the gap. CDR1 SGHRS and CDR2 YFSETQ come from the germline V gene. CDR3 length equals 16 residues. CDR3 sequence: CASSLETGGGTDTQYF. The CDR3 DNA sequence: TGCGCCAGCAGCTTGGAGACAGGAGGAGGCACAGATACGCAGTATTTT.

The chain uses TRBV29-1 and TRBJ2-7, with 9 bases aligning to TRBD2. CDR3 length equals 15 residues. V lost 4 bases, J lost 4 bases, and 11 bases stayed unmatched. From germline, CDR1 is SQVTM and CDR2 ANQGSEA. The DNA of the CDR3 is TGCAGCGTTGTGGGCGGGAGGGCCGGTGGGTACGAGCAGTACTTC. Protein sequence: CSVVGGRAGGYEQYF.

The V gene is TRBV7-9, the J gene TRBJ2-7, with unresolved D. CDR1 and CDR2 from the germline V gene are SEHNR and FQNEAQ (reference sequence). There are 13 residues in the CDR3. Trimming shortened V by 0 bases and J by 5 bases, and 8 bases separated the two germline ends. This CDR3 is CASSLAQVDEQYF. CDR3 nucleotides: TGTGCCAGCAGCTTAGCGCAGGTCGACGAGCAGTACTTC.

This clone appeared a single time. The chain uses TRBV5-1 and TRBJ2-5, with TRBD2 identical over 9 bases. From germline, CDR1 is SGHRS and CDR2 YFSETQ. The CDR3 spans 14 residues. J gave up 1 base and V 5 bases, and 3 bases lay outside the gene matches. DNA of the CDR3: TGCGCCAGCAGGTCGACTAGCGGCCAAGAGACCCAGTACTTC. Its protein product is CASRSTSGQETQYF. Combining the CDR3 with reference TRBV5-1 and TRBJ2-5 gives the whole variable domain KAGVTQTPRYLIKTRGQQVTLSCSPISGHRSVSWYQQTPGQGLQFLFEYFSETQRNKGNFPGRFSGRQFSNSRSEMNVSTLELGDSALYLCASRSTSGQETQYFGPGTRLLVL.

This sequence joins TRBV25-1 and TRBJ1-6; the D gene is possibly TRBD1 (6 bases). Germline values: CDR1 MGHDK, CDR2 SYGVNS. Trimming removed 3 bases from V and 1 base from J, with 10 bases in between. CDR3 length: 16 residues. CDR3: CASSDLRGSYNSPLHF. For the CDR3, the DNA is TGTGCCAGCAGTGATCTAAGGGGGTCCTATAATTCACCCCTCCACTTT.

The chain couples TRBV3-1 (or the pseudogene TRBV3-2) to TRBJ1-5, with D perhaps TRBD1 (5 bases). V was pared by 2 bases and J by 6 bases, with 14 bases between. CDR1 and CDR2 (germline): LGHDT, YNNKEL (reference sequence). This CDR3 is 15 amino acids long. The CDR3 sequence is CASSQRGEGGQPQHF. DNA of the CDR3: TGTGCCAGCAGCCAAAGGGGTGAAGGTGGTCAGCCCCAGCATTTT.

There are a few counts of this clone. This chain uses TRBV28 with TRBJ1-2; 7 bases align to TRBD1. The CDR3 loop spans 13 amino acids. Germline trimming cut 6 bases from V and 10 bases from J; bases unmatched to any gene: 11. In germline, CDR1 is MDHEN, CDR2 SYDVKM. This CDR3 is CASREGGLRDYTF. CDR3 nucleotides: TGTGCCAGCAGAGAAGGGGGCCTGAGGGACTACACCTTC.

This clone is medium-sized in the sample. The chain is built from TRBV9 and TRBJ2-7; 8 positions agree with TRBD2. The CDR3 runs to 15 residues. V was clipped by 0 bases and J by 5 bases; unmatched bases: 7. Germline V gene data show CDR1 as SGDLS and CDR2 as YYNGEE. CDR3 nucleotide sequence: TGTGCCAGCAGCGTAGAGGGAGCGGGAGTTGACGAGCAGTACTTC. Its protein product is CASSVEGAGVDEQYF.

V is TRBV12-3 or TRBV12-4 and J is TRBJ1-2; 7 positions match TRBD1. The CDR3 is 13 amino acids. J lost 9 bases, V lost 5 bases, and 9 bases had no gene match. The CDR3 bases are TGTGCCAGCAGTGGACAGGTATTTCAGAGCTACACCTTC. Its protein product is CASSGQVFQSYTF.

CDR3 DNA sequence: TGTGCCAGCAGCCTAGGACTAGCGGGAGATCGGGGAGAGACCCAGTACTTC. It encodes CASSLGLAGDRGETQYF. This chain joins TRBV9 and TRBJ2-5, with 13 bases matching TRBD2. Germline CDR1 reads SGDLS; CDR2 reads YYNGEE. This CDR3 has 17 amino acids. V trimming: 4 bases; J trimming: 4 bases; junction bases outside the gene matches: 10.

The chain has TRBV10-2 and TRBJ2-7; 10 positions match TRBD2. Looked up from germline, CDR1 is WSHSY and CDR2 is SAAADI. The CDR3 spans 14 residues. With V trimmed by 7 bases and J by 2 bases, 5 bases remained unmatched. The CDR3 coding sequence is TGCGCCAGCACAGTAGCGGGAGGAACCTACGAGCAGTACTTC. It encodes CASTVAGGTYEQYF.